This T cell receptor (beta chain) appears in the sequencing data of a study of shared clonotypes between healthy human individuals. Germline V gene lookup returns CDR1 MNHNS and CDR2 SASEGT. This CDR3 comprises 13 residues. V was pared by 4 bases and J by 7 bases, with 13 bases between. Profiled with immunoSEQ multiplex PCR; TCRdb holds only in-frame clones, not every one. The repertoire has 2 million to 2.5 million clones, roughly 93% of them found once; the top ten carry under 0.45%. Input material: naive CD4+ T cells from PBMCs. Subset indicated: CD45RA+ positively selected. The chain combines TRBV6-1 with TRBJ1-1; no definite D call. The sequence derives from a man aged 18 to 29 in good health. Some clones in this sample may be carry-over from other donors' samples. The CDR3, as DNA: TGTGCCAGCAGTGCAGTGGGCCGGGGTGAAGCTTTCTTT. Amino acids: CASSAVGRGEAFF.